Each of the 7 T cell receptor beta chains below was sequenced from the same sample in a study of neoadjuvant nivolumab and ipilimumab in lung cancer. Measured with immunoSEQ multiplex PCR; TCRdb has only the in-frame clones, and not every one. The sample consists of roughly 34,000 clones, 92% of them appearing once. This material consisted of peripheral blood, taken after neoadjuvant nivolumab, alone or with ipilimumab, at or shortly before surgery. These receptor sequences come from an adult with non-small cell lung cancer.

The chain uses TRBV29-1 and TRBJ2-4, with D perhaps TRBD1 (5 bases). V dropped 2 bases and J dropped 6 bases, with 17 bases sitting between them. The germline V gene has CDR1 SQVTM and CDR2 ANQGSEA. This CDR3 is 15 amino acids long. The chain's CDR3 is CSVEILGPGPNIQYF. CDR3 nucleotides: TGCAGCGTTGAAATCCTCGGGCCAGGGCCAAACATTCAGTACTTC.

The CDR3 DNA follows: TGTGCCAGCAGTGTAGAGGGGGTGGGGGACCACGAGCAGTACTTC. This codes for CASSVEGVGDHEQYF. This chain joins TRBV2 and TRBJ2-7, with a possible D match to TRBD1 (6 bases). The germline CDR1 and CDR2 sequences are SNHLY and FYNNEI. The CDR3 has 15 amino acids. V lost 4 bases, J lost 5 bases, and 18 bases lay in between.

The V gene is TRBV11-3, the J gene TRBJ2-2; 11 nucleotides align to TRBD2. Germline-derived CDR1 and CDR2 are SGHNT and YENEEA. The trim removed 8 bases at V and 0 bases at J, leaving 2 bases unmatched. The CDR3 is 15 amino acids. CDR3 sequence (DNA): TGTGCCAGCTCGACTAGCGGGACGAACACCGGGGAGCTGTTTTTT. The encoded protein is CASSTSGTNTGELFF.

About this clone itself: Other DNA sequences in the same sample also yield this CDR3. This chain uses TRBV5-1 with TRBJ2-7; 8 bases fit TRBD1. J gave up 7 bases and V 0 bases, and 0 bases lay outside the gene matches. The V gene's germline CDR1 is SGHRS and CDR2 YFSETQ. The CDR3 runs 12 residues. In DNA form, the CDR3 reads TGCGCCAGCAGCTTGGGGGACAGGGAGCAGTACTTC. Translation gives CASSLGDREQYF. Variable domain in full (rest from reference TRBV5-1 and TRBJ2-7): KAGVTQTPRYLIKTRGQQVTLSCSPISGHRSVSWYQQTPGQGLQFLFEYFSETQRNKGNFPGRFSGRQFSNSRSEMNVSTLELGDSALYLCASSLGDREQYFGPGTRLTVT.

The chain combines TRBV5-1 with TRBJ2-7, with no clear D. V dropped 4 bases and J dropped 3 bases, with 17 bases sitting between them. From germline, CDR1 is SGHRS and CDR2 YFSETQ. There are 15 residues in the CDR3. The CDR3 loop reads CASSTAPGPNYEQYF. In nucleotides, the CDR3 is TGCGCCAGCAGCACCGCCCCGGGCCCCAACTACGAGCAGTACTTC.

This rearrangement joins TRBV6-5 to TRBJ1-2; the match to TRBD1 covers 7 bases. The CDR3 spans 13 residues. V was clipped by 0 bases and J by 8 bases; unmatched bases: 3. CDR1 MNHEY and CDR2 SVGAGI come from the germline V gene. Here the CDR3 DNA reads TGTGCCAGCAGTTACTCGACGACAGGGGGCTACACCTTC. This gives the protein CASSYSTTGGYTF.

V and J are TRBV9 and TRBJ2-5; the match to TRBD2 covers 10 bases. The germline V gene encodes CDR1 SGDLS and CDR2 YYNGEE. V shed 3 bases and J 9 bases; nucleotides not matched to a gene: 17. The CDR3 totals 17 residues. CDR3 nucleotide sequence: TGTGCCAGCAGCGGGGGGGCTAGCGGGAGCTCCTCGACGGCCCAGTACTTC. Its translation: CASSGGASGSSSTAQYF.